Following are 18 T cell receptor beta chains from one sample sequenced in a study of T-cell memory formation after mild COVID-19. TCRdb reprocessed the 5' RACE reads with MiXCR, giving one entry per CDR3 protein. The sample yields under 300,000 distinct CDR3 sequences, over 9% seen once. Source material: PBMCs or a T cell subset sorted from them (not recorded which). The receptors derive from a man in his late teens or twenties who had mild COVID-19 (a few samples of this study predate the infection). Cell type and time point are not known.

Many counts were recorded for this clonotype. The V and J genes are TRBV24-1 and TRBJ2-3, with 8 bases lining up with TRBD1. V trimming: 2 bases; J trimming: 5 bases; junction bases outside the gene matches: 5. The CDR3 totals 15 residues. Germline V lookup: CDR1 KGHDR, CDR2 SFDVKD. CDR3 region: CATSDSQGARDTQYF. The CDR3 DNA sequence: TGTGCCACCAGTGATTCCCAGGGGGCCAGAGATACGCAGTATTTT.

This clonotype turned up a few times. The V call is TRBV4-1, the J call TRBJ2-1; D might be TRBD1 (6 bases). CDR1 and CDR2 (germline): MGHRA, YSYEKL. This CDR3 contains 14 residues. V was pared by 1 base and J by 6 bases, with 10 bases between. The CDR3 DNA follows: TGCGCCAGCAGCCAAGTAGGGGGTATCAATGAGCAGTTCTTC. It specifies CASSQVGGINEQFF.

This clonotype showed up just a few times. The genes are TRBV28 and TRBJ1-3; tentative D call: TRBD1 (6 bases). The V gene's germline CDR1 is MDHEN and CDR2 SYDVKM. Between the trimmed V and J ends, which lost 2 bases and 0 bases, there was a span of 11 bases. The CDR3 is made up of 16 amino acids. DNA of the CDR3: TGTGCCAGCAGTTTAGGACAGCCGCACTCTGGAAACACCATATATTTT. Its protein product is CASSLGQPHSGNTIYF.

This clonotype was seen a handful of times. V usage is TRBV6-2 or TRBV6-3 and J usage is TRBJ2-3, with D unresolved. This CDR3 region has 12 residues. V gave up 4 bases and J gave up 14 bases, with 16 bases separating them. Germline V gene lookup returns CDR1 MNHEY and CDR2 SVGEGT. The CDR3 nucleotides are TGTGCCAGCAGTTGGGCCCCGGAATCAACGTATTTT. It is translated as CASSWAPESTYF.

This clonotype occurred many times. V usage is TRBV9 and J usage is TRBJ2-3, with TRBD2 matching over 7 bases. The J segment lost 2 bases and the V segment lost 3 bases, leaving 3 bases of the junction unmatched. The CDR3 runs 14 residues. The germline gives CDR1 SGDLS, CDR2 YYNGEE. The CDR3 sequence is CASSAGGYTDTQYF. The CDR3 coding sequence is TGTGCCAGCAGCGCCGGGGGGTACACAGATACGCAGTATTTT.

This clonotype was observed many times. The gene calls are TRBV12-3 or TRBV12-4 and TRBJ2-7, with TRBD1 matching 8 bases. CDR3 length equals 14 residues. The V gene end was trimmed by 1 base and the J gene end by 3 bases; junction bases not matched to a gene: 2. The CDR3 DNA reads as TGTGCCAGCAGTTTAGGAGGACAGGGCTACGAGCAGTACTTC. Encoded protein: CASSLGGQGYEQYF.

The chain uses TRBV5-4 and TRBJ2-3, with a tentative D call TRBD1 (6 bases). V gave up 4 bases and J gave up 6 bases, with 12 bases separating them. The CDR3 contains 13 residues. Germline lookup yields CDR1 SGHNT and CDR2 YYREEE (reference sequence). The CDR3 spells CASSQGFWDTQYF. The CDR3 DNA sequence: TGTGCCAGCAGCCAGGGGTTCTGGGATACGCAGTATTTT.

This clonotype was found many times. The V gene is TRBV6-1, the J gene TRBJ1-5; D gene unclear. V lost 4 bases and J lost 9, with 19 bases in between. The CDR3 totals 15 residues. Germline-derived CDR1 and CDR2 are MNHNS and SASEGT. CDR3 loop: CASSGGRSLGRPQHF. DNA of the CDR3: TGTGCCAGCAGTGGCGGCCGCTCGCTTGGGCGGCCCCAGCATTTT.

This clonotype came up a few times. The chain links TRBV5-6 to TRBJ2-1; 12 bases are shared with TRBD1. This CDR3 is 18 amino acids long. V dropped 4 bases and J dropped 3; count of bases not matched to a gene: 11. The V gene's germline CDR1 is SGHDT and CDR2 YYEEEE. CDR3 loop: CASSPRDRGPRYYNEQFF. DNA for the CDR3: TGTGCCAGCAGCCCCCGGGACAGGGGGCCAAGGTACTACAATGAGCAGTTCTTC.

The V and J genes are TRBV5-5 and TRBJ1-5, with D hard to call. CDR1 and CDR2 (germline): SGHKS, YYEKEE (reference sequence). This CDR3 region has 15 residues. Trimming left V 0 bases short and J 4 bases short, with 11 bases between. The CDR3 sequence: CASSLASAGNQPQHF. CDR3 in DNA: TGTGCCAGCAGCTTGGCATCGGCAGGAAATCAGCCCCAGCATTTT.

The chain is built from TRBV5-6 and TRBJ2-2; tentatively, D is TRBD2 (6 bases). The CDR3 totals 13 residues. Germline-derived CDR1 and CDR2 are SGHDT and YYEEEE. V lost 1 base, J lost 7 bases, and 8 bases lay in between. CDR3 in amino acids: CASSLLEGGELFF. The CDR3 region has the DNA TGTGCCAGCAGCTTGCTGGAGGGCGGGGAGCTGTTTTTT.

V and J are TRBV28 and TRBJ2-1; 8 nucleotides align to TRBD2. The CDR3 runs 15 residues. V gave up 7 bases and J gave up 8 bases; unmatched junction bases: 13. In germline, CDR1 is MDHEN, CDR2 SYDVKM. The CDR3 region has the DNA TGTGCCAGCAAGGCCGGGACTAGGCTCTTCCATGAGCAGTTCTTC. Protein product: CASKAGTRLFHEQFF.

This clonotype was seen a handful of times. The CDR3 DNA reads TGTGCCAGCAGCTTTCACAGGGAAATTTCCACCGGGGAGCTGTTTTTT. Encoded protein: CASSFHREISTGELFF. The chain employs TRBV7-8 and TRBJ2-2, with D possibly being TRBD1 (6 bases). Per the germline V gene, CDR1 is SGHVS and CDR2 is FQNEAQ. Trimming shortened V by 3 bases and J by 4 bases, and 15 bases separated the two germline ends. This CDR3 comprises 16 residues. The entire variable domain, with the rest obtained from reference TRBV7-8 and TRBJ2-2, is as follows: GAGVSQSPRYKVAKRGQDVALRCDPISGHVSLFWYQQALGQGPEFLTYFQNEAQLDKSGLPSDRFFAERPEGSVSTLKIQRTQQEDSAVYLCASSFHREISTGELFFGEGSRLTVL.

This chain links TRBV11-2 with TRBJ2-5, with 13 positions matching TRBD2. The junction had 6 bases not matched to a gene; V was cut back by 1 base and J by 7 bases. The V gene's germline CDR1 is SGHAT and CDR2 FQNNGV. The CDR3 has 16 amino acids. CDR3 coding DNA: TGTGCCAGCAGCTTAGGGACTAGCGGGGGCTCCTTGACCCAGTACTTC. It codes for CASSLGTSGGSLTQYF.

This clonotype was observed at least ten times. The chain employs TRBV5-6 and TRBJ2-7; possibly TRBD1 or TRBD2 for D (5 bases each). The V gene lost 0 bases and the J gene lost 6 bases, with 10 bases spanning the gap. Germline V gene data show CDR1 as SGHDT and CDR2 as YYEEEE. CDR3 length: 13 amino acids. DNA for the CDR3: TGTGCCAGCAGCTTGGCCGGGGACCCCGAGCAGTACGTC. Encoded protein: CASSLAGDPEQYV.

This clonotype was seen only a few times. The genes are TRBV4-3 and TRBJ2-7; the match to TRBD1 covers 8 bases. J was trimmed by 2 bases and V by 3 bases; bases with no gene match: 6. The CDR3 extends over 15 amino acids. Germline values: CDR1 LGHNA, CDR2 YSLEER. CDR3 DNA: TGCGCCAGCAGCCAGTTACAGGGGGTTCCCTACGAGCAGTACTTC. This sequence encodes CASSQLQGVPYEQYF.

This chain links TRBV5-1 with TRBJ1-1; 7 bases map to TRBD1. V was pared by 5 bases and J by 2 bases, with 6 bases of the junction left unmatched. The CDR3 totals 14 residues. Germline CDR1 and CDR2: SGHRS and YFSETQ. The CDR3 sequence is CASRHGQVNTEAFF. In DNA form, the CDR3 reads TGCGCCAGCAGACACGGACAGGTTAACACTGAAGCTTTCTTT.

This clonotype was counted a few times. This chain links TRBV7-2 with TRBJ1-2; possible D gene TRBD1, 6 bases. There are 17 residues in the CDR3. V was shortened by 1 base and J by 4 bases, with 19 bases between the two germline ends. Germline V gives CDR1 SGHTA, CDR2 FQGNSA. For the CDR3, the DNA is TGTGCCAGCAGCTTAGGGGGCGCAGGGGTTCGTTCCTATGGCTACACCTTC. Protein sequence: CASSLGGAGVRSYGYTF. Drawing the rest from reference TRBV7-2 and TRBJ1-2, the complete variable domain is GAGVSQSPSNKVTEKGKDVELRCDPISGHTALYWYRQSLGQGLEFLIYFQGNSAPDKSGLPSDRFSAERTGGSVSTLTIQRTQQEDSAVYLCASSLGGAGVRSYGYTFGSGTRLTVV.